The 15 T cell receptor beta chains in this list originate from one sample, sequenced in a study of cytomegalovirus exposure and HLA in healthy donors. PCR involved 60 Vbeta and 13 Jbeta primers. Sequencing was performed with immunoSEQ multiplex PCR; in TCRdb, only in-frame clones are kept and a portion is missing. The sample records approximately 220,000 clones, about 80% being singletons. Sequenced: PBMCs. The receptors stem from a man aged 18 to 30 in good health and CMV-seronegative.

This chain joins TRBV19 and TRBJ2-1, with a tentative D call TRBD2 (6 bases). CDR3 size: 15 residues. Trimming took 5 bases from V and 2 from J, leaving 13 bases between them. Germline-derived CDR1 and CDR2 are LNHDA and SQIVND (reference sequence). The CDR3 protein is CASSVLGGPYNEQFF. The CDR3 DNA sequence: TGTGCCAGTAGTGTTCTCGGGGGACCCTACAATGAGCAGTTCTTC.

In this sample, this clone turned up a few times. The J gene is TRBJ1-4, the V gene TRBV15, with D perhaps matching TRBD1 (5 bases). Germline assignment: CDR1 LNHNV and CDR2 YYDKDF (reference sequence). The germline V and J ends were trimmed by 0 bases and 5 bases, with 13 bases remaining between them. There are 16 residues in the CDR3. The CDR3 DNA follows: TGTGCCACCAGCAGAGATCGGCCAGGGCTAAATGAAAAACTGTTTTTT. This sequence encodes CATSRDRPGLNEKLFF.

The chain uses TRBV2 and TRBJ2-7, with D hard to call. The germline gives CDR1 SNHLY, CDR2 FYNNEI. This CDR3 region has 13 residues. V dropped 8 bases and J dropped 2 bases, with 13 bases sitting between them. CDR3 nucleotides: TGTGCCAGCTCGAGGCAAGAGCCCTACGAGCAGTACTTC. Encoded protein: CASSRQEPYEQYF. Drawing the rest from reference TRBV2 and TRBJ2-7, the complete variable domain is EPEVTQTPSHQVTQMGQEVILRCVPISNHLYFYWYRQILGQKVEFLVSFYNNEISEKSEIFDDQFSVERPDGSNFTLKIRSTKLEDSAMYFCASSRQEPYEQYFGPGTRLTVT.

The CDR3 here is CASSETSGSPYEQYF. The CDR3, as DNA: TGCGCCAGCAGTGAGACTAGCGGGAGCCCCTACGAGCAGTACTTC. The chain employs TRBV10-1 and TRBJ2-7, with 11 bases aligning to TRBD2. The V segment lost 2 bases and the J segment 2 bases; nucleotides outside the gene matches: 2. This CDR3 spans 15 amino acids. Per the germline V gene, CDR1 is WNHNN and CDR2 is SYGVQD (reference sequence).

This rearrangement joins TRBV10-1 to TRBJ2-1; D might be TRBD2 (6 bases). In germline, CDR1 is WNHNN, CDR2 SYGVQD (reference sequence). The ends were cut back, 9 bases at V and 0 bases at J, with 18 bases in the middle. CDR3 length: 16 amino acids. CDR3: CASPLWGTFSYNEQFF. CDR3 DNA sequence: TGCGCCAGTCCTTTATGGGGGACTTTCTCCTACAATGAGCAGTTCTTC.

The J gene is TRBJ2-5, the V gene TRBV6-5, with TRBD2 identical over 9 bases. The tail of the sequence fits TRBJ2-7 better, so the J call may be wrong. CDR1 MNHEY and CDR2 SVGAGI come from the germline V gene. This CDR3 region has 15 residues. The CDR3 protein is CASSYSVAGAYEQYF. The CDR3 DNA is TGTGCCAGCAGTTACTCGGTAGCGGGGGCATACGAGCAGTACTTC.

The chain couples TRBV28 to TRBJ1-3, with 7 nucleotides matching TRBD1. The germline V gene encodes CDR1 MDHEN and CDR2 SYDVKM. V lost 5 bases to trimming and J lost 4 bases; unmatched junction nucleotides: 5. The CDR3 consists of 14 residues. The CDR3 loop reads CASSTGVGGNTIYF. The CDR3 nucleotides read TGTGCCAGCAGTACAGGGGTCGGCGGAAACACCATATATTTT.

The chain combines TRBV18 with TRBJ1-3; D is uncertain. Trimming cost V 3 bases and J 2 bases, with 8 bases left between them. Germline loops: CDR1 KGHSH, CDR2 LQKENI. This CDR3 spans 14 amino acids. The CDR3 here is CASSPGSPGNTIYF. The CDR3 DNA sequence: TGTGCCAGCTCACCGGGCAGCCCTGGAAACACCATATATTTT.

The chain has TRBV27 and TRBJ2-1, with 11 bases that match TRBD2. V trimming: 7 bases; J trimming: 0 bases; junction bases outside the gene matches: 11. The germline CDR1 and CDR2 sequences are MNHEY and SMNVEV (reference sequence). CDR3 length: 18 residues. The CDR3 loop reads CASKPTSGSASSYNEQFF. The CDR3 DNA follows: TGTGCCAGCAAACCTACTAGCGGGAGCGCGAGCTCCTACAATGAGCAGTTCTTC.

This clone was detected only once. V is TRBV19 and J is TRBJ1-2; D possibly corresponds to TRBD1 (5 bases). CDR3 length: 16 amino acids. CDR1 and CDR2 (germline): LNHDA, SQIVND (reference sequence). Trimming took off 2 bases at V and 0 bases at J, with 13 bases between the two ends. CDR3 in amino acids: CASSIWRGTSNYGYTF. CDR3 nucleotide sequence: TGTGCCAGTAGTATATGGAGAGGGACTTCTAACTATGGCTACACCTTC.

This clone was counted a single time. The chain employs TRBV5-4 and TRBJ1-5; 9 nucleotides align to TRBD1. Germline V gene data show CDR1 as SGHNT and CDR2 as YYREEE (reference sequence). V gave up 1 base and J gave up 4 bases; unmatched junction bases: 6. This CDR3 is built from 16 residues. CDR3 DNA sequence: TGTGCCAGCAGCTTGCCCGGGACAGGGAGAAATCAGCCCCAGCATTTT. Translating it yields CASSLPGTGRNQPQHF. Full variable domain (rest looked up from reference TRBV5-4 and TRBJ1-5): ETGVTQSPTHLIKTRGQQVTLRCSSQSGHNTVSWYQQALGQGPQFIFQYYREEENGRGNFPPRFSGLQFPNYSSELNVNALELDDSALYLCASSLPGTGRNQPQHFGDGTRLSIL.

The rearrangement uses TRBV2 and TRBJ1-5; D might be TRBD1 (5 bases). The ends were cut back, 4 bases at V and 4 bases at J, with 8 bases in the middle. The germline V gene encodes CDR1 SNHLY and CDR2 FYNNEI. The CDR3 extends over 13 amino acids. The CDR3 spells CASSVGANQPQHF. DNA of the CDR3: TGTGCCAGCAGTGTAGGGGCTAATCAGCCCCAGCATTTT.

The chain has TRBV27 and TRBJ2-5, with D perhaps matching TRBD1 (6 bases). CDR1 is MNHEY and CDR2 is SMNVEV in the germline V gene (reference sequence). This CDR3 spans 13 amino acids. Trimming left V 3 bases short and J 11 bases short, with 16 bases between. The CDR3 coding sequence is TGTGCCAGCAGTTTCCGAGAACCGGGACATCAGTACTTC. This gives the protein CASSFREPGHQYF.

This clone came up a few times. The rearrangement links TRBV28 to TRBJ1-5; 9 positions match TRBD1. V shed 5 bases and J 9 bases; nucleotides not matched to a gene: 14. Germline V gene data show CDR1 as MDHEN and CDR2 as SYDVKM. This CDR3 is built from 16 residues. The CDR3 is CASSPTTGGRARPQHF. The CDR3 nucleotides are TGTGCCAGCAGTCCAACAACAGGGGGCAGAGCTCGGCCCCAGCATTTT.

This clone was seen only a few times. The CDR3: CASSFPILRAQYF. CDR3 nucleotide sequence: TGTGCCAGCAGCTTTCCTATATTACGAGCGCAGTATTTT. J is TRBJ2-3 and V is TRBV7-9; D not resolved. V lost 3 bases and J 10 bases, leaving 14 bases between the germline ends. This CDR3 is built from 13 residues. The germline CDR1 and CDR2 sequences are SEHNR and FQNEAQ (reference sequence).